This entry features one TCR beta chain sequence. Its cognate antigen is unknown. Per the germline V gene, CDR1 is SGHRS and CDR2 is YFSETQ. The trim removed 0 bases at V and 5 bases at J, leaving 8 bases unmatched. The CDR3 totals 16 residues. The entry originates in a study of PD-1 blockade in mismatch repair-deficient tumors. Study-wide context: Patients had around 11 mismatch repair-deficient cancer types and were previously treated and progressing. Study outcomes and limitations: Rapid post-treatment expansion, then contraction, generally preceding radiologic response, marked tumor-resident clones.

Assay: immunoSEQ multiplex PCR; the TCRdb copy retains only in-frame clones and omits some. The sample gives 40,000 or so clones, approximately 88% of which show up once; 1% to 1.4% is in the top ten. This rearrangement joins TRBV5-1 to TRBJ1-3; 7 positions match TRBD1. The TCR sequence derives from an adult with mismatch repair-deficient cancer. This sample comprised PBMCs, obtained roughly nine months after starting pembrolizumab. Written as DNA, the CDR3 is TGCGCCAGCAGCTTGGGTCGACAGGGCCTCAGAAACACCATATATTTT. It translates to CASSLGRQGLRNTIYF.